This record concerns one T cell receptor beta chain sequence. What it binds is unknown. The data derive from a study of T cell therapy after organ transplantation. Using immunoSEQ multiplex PCR, the repertoire was profiled, and TCRdb retains in-frame clones only, with some absent. Of roughly 48,000 clones listed, over 90% are singletons. The germline CDR1 and CDR2 sequences are SNHLY and FYNNEI. The CDR3 length is 16 residues. V trimming: 1 base; J trimming: 8 bases; junction bases outside the gene matches: 12. The TCR sequence derives from a human patient who had received a solid organ transplant and had CMV disease. Sequenced material: CD8+ T cells from blood, taken before autologous CMV-specific T cell therapy. V usage is TRBV2 and J usage is TRBJ2-5; 8 nucleotides agree with TRBD1. This chain's CDR3 is CASSEVGQGIGKTQYF. The CDR3 DNA follows: TGTGCCAGCAGTGAAGTTGGACAGGGTATCGGGAAAACCCAGTACTTC.